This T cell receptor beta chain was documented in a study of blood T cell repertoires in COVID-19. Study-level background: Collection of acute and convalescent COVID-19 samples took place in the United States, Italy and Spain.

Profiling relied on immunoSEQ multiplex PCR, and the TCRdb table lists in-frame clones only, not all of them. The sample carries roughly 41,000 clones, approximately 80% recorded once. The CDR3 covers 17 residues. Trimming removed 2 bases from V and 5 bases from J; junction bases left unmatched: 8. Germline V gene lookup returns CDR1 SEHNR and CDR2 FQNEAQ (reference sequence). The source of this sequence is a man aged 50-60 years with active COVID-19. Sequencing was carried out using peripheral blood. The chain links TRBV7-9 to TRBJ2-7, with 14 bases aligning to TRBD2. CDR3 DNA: TGTGCCAGCAGCTTAAGAGGACTAGCGGGGGGATTCCACGAGCAGTACTTC. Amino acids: CASSLRGLAGGFHEQYF.